This T cell receptor beta chain came from a study of a mutant IDH1 vaccine in newly diagnosed glioma. Background on the study: Vaccination began 4-6 weeks post radiotherapy alone, or with temozolomide cycles. Most patients had received both radiotherapy and temozolomide, the prior options being radiotherapy, temozolomide, or both. Findings and caveats of the study: Induction of immune responses by the vaccine occurred in more than 85% of patients. Any relationship between pseudoprogression and changes in top peripheral T cell clonotypes seemed absent.

This CDR3 is built from 13 residues. V was clipped by 8 bases and J by 4 bases, with 9 bases between them. Looked up from germline, CDR1 is MGHDK and CDR2 is SYGVNS. Sequencing used immunoSEQ multiplex PCR; TCRdb keeps in-frame clones, though not all of them. The top ten hold around 3.8% of the sample, which has almost 25,000 clones, 82% seen once. Notes on this clone: Its antigen is unidentified.

Time point specified: week 47, end of study. Every single dose of the vaccine, 300 ug of mutant IDH1 20-mer peptide, came with topical imiquimod. This receptor was obtained from a man aged 35-49 years with glioma. Some clones in this sample may be carry-over from other donors' samples. The chain uses TRBV25-1 and TRBJ1-6; TRBD1 might be the D (5 bases). Sequences were derived from PBMCs, sampled from a glioma patient whose treatment included an IDH1 peptide vaccine. The CDR3 is CASGALYNSPLHF. The CDR3 nucleotides read TGTGCCAGCGGGGCTTTATATAATTCACCCCTCCACTTT.